The 21 T cell receptor beta chains presented below share a single source sample, sequenced in a study of cytomegalovirus exposure and HLA in healthy donors (dated 2017 in TCRdb). Libraries were prepared through the immunoSEQ multiplex PCR assay. TCRdb's version of the immuneACCESS table is confined to in-frame rearrangements and falls short of the full clone set. An unresolved V gene accounts for under half of the shortfall where checked; the remainder is of unknown origin. Within this sample are roughly 50,000 clones, with around nine tenths of them counted one time only. Of the sample, about 1% falls within the top ten clones. Sequencing was performed on PBMCs. The receptors originated from a man aged 18-30 years in good health and CMV-seronegative.

The rearrangement uses TRBV4-1 and TRBJ2-1, with 9 bases identical to TRBD2. This CDR3 contains 16 residues. V was clipped by 3 bases and J by 4 bases; unmatched bases: 7. Germline CDR1 is MGHRA and CDR2 is YSYEKL. As DNA, the CDR3 is TGCGCCAGCAGCCAGGATTTTAGCGGGAGTTACAATGAGCAGTTCTTC. It specifies CASSQDFSGSYNEQFF.

This chain links TRBV5-1 with TRBJ1-1; D is uncertain. Between the trimmed V and J ends, which lost 0 bases and 0 bases, there was a span of 6 bases. Germline V gene sequence: CDR1 SGHRS, CDR2 YFSETQ. CDR3 length: 14 amino acids. Here the CDR3 DNA reads TGCGCCAGCAGCTTGGCAGGAATGAACACTGAAGCTTTCTTT. Amino acids: CASSLAGMNTEAFF.

This sequence joins TRBV11-2 and TRBJ2-7, with TRBD2 identical over 12 bases. This CDR3 is built from 15 residues. After removal of 5 bases from V and 0 bases from J, the junction contained 2 bases not matched to a gene. Looked up from germline, CDR1 is SGHAT and CDR2 is FQNNGV. The CDR3 reads CASSPGLAGSYEQYF. CDR3 sequence (DNA): TGTGCCAGCAGCCCGGGACTAGCGGGCTCCTACGAGCAGTACTTC.

The genes are TRBV2 and TRBJ2-7; D is possibly TRBD2 (5 bases). Germline V gene sequence: CDR1 SNHLY, CDR2 FYNNEI. The ends were cut back, 7 bases at V and 6 bases at J, with 13 bases in the middle. The CDR3 sequence is 12 residues long. CDR3 in amino acids: CASTPKEGEQYF. The CDR3 coding sequence is TGTGCCAGCACTCCTAAAGAGGGCGAGCAGTACTTC.

The chain carries TRBV7-9 and TRBJ2-6, with D uncertain. This CDR3 contains 16 residues. Germline V gives CDR1 SEHNR, CDR2 FQNEAQ (reference sequence). The V end was cut by 10 bases, the J end by 2 bases, with 18 bases between. The CDR3 bases are TGTGCCACCCTTTACCGGAAGCAGGCTGGGGCCAACGTCCTGACTTTC. It codes for CATLYRKQAGANVLTF.

V and J are TRBV7-9 and TRBJ1-4, with a possible D match to TRBD1 (5 bases). Trimming left V 7 bases short and J 1 base short, with 7 bases between. Germline CDR1 reads SEHNR; CDR2 reads FQNEAQ (reference sequence). This CDR3 comprises 13 residues. As DNA, the CDR3 is TGTGCCAGCACCCAGGGAACTAATGAAAAACTGTTTTTT. Its protein is CASTQGTNEKLFF.

This CDR3 reads CASSFDWMRAGVGEGLVRYNEQFF. The CDR3 DNA sequence: TGTGCCAGCAGTTTTGATTGGATGAGGGCGGGAGTAGGGGAGGGGCTGGTGCGTTACAATGAGCAGTTCTTC. The chain combines TRBV28 with TRBJ2-1; 7 bases are a match to TRBD2. Germline-derived CDR1 and CDR2 are MDHEN and SYDVKM. The CDR3 runs to 24 residues. J gave up 4 bases and V 3 bases, and 33 bases lay outside the gene matches.

The rearrangement joins TRBV30 to TRBJ1-3; TRBD1 matches 7 bases. The CDR3 is 15 amino acids. The germline CDR1 and CDR2 sequences are GTSNPN and SVGIG (reference sequence). V lost 2 bases to trimming and J lost 4 bases; unmatched junction nucleotides: 8. The CDR3 loop is CAWSPTGVEGNTIYF. In nucleotides, the CDR3 is TGTGCCTGGAGTCCCACAGGGGTGGAGGGAAACACCATATATTTT.

V gene TRBV5-1 combines with J gene TRBJ2-7, with TRBD2 as a possible D gene (5 bases). This CDR3 spans 18 amino acids. CDR1 SGHRS and CDR2 YFSETQ come from the germline V gene. V dropped 0 bases and J dropped 2 bases, with 21 bases sitting between them. In DNA, the CDR3 is TGCGCCAGCAGCTTGGGGGAAAGGTCAGACGACTACACCTACGAGCAGTACTTC. Translation: CASSLGERSDDYTYEQYF.

CDR3 amino acids: CASGSPWAKGQYF. In nucleotides, the CDR3 is TGTGCCAGCGGCTCCCCGTGGGCTAAAGGGCAGTACTTC. This rearrangement joins TRBV27 to TRBJ2-7, with D uncertain. CDR1 MNHEY and CDR2 SMNVEV come from the germline V gene (reference sequence). The CDR3 is 13 residues long. The germline V and J ends were trimmed by 8 bases and 9 bases, with 20 bases remaining between them.

The rearrangement links TRBV7-8 to TRBJ2-5; 7 bases fit TRBD2. After removal of 1 base from V and 4 bases from J, the junction contained 9 bases not matched to a gene. Germline CDR1 reads SGHVS; CDR2 reads FQNEAQ. This CDR3 contains 16 residues. This chain's CDR3 is CASSLDAAGDLETQYF. In DNA form, the CDR3 reads TGTGCCAGCAGCTTAGATGCGGCGGGAGATTTAGAGACCCAGTACTTC.

The J gene is TRBJ2-1, the V gene TRBV6-5, with D possibly being TRBD2 (5 bases). V lost 6 bases to trimming and J lost 6 bases, with 12 bases between them. CDR1 and CDR2 from the germline V gene are MNHEY and SVGAGI. The CDR3 length is 13 residues. CDR3 sequence: CASRTTEGNEQFF. CDR3 nucleotide sequence: TGTGCCAGCAGGACTACAGAGGGCAATGAGCAGTTCTTC.

This chain connects TRBV27 to TRBJ2-4, with TRBD2 identical over 7 bases. J was trimmed by 6 bases and V by 4 bases; bases with no gene match: 9. Germline V gene sequence: CDR1 MNHEY, CDR2 SMNVEV (reference sequence). The CDR3 is 15 amino acids. This chain's CDR3 is CASSYSSGTLNIQYF. The CDR3 coding sequence is TGTGCCAGCAGTTACTCTAGCGGAACCCTAAACATTCAGTACTTC.

This chain uses TRBV9 with TRBJ1-4, with D unresolved. The CDR3 loop spans 15 amino acids. Per the germline V gene, CDR1 is SGDLS and CDR2 is YYNGEE. V lost 2 bases, J lost 0 bases, and 8 bases lay in between. The CDR3 loop reads CASSVQAATNEKLFF. The CDR3 nucleotides are TGTGCCAGCAGCGTCCAGGCAGCAACTAATGAAAAACTGTTTTTT.

This clone was detected only once. V gene TRBV14 combines with J gene TRBJ2-5, with 9 bases identical to TRBD2. J lost 2 bases, V lost 4 bases, and 11 bases had no gene match. Germline CDR1 reads SGHDN; CDR2 reads FVKESK. The CDR3 loop spans 17 amino acids. CDR3 sequence: CASSPWLAGASQETQYF. In nucleotides, the CDR3 is TGTGCCAGCAGCCCATGGTTAGCGGGAGCTTCACAAGAGACCCAGTACTTC.

V and J are TRBV7-8 and TRBJ1-2; D might be TRBD1 (6 bases). This CDR3 has 16 residues. Trimming removed 5 bases at V and 3 bases at J, with 19 bases between. Germline CDR1 and CDR2: SGHVS and FQNEAQ. The CDR3 coding sequence is TGTGCCAGCAGCGCCCACCGGGACATGTATGACTATGGCTACACCTTC. It specifies CASSAHRDMYDYGYTF.

The chain carries TRBV28 and TRBJ2-3; D is uncertain. The CDR3 is 13 amino acids. Germline CDR1 MDHEN, CDR2 SYDVKM. V was trimmed by 7 bases and J by 0 bases, leaving 8 bases between them. The CDR3, as DNA: TGTGCCAGCACCTCCCAGAGCACAGATACGCAGTATTTT. Residues: CASTSQSTDTQYF.

This chain links TRBV4-3 with TRBJ1-5; D is ambiguous. The CDR3 extends over 14 amino acids. CDR1 is LGHNA, CDR2 YSLEER, per germline. V lost 0 bases to trimming and J lost 8 bases, with 11 bases between them. CDR3 region: CASSQDLTVEPQHF. CDR3 coding DNA: TGCGCCAGCAGCCAAGATTTAACGGTCGAGCCCCAGCATTTT.

J is TRBJ1-2 and V is TRBV11-3, with D possibly being TRBD1 (6 bases). V lost 5 bases and J lost 13, with 23 bases in between. The CDR3 has 14 residues. CDR1 SGHNT and CDR2 YENEEA come from the germline V gene. This CDR3 reads CASSAGEGQVVATF. CDR3 DNA sequence: TGTGCCAGCAGCGCCGGCGAGGGACAAGTCGTCGCCACCTTC.

V and J are TRBV10-3 and TRBJ2-1; TRBD1 matches at 12 bases. V trimming: 8 bases; J trimming: 10 bases; junction bases outside the gene matches: 6. The CDR3 extends over 13 amino acids. Per the germline V gene, CDR1 is ENHRY and CDR2 is SYGVKD. The CDR3, as DNA: TGTGCCATCGGGGGACAGGGGGCATTAGAGCAGTTCTTC. Encoded protein: CAIGGQGALEQFF.

The chain employs TRBV7-2 and TRBJ2-7; D is perhaps TRBD2 (6 bases). Germline CDR1 SGHTA, CDR2 FQGNSA. Trimming took 5 bases from V and 2 from J, leaving 13 bases between them. The CDR3 covers 14 residues. CDR3 residues: CASSKGRSTYEQYF. Here the CDR3 DNA reads TGTGCCAGCAGCAAGGGGAGGTCCACCTACGAGCAGTACTTC.